Listed below are T cell receptor beta chains from one sample, sequenced in a study of T-cell reconstitution after alpha-beta-depleted transplantation in children. TCRdb recomputed calls from the PCR reads with MiXCR, one row per CDR3 protein. Seen here are a few hundred thousand distinct CDR3 sequences, 27% observed once, and the top ten hold under 45%. The input for sequencing was PBMCs, taken before TCRalphabeta/CD19-depleted stem cell transplant. The receptors were gathered from a boy less than two years old with Wiskott-Aldrich syndrome, due to receive a stem cell transplant. Both conserved end residues are part of each CDR3. D genes are given only for firm matches. Clone size is given for some rows only: seen once, a few or many times, or a class if the clone is expanded.

cdr3_aa | cdr3_nt | j_call | v_call | clone_size | d_call
CASSQEEKADYNSPLHF | TGCGCCAGCAGCCAAGAGGAAAAGGCAGACTATAATTCACCCCTCCACTTT | TRBJ1-6 | TRBV4-1 | few | .
CAIGTGPGWEQYF | TGTGCCATTGGGACAGGGCCGGGTTGGGAGCAGTACTTC | TRBJ2-7 | TRBV10-3 | . | TRBD1
CASSIQNYYNEQFF | TGTGCCAGTAGTATCCAAAATTACTACAATGAGCAGTTCTTC | TRBJ2-1 | TRBV19 | . | .
CASRDGVGYTF | TGTGCCAGCAGGGACGGGGTGGGCTACACCTTC | TRBJ1-2 | TRBV28 | . | .
CAISESEPKTGYNSPLHF | TGTGCCATCAGTGAGTCGGAGCCCAAGACAGGGTATAATTCACCCCTCCACTTT | TRBJ1-6 | TRBV10-3 | . | TRBD1
CASSVKWLNTEAFF | TGTGCCAGCAGCGTAAAATGGTTGAACACTGAAGCTTTCTTT | TRBJ1-1 | TRBV6-1 | . | .
CAIKGSGELFF | TGTGCCATCAAGGGGAGTGGGGAGCTGTTTTTT | TRBJ2-2 | TRBV10-3 | many | .
CASSTTGVGEQFF | TGCGCCAGCAGCACTACAGGGGTTGGTGAGCAGTTCTTC | TRBJ2-1 | TRBV5-1 | few | TRBD1
CASSQDDGRKGAFF | TGTGCCAGCAGCCAAGACGACGGTAGGAAGGGAGCTTTCTTT | TRBJ1-1 | TRBV3-1 | few | .
CASSDSEGRFGLASNEQFF | TGTGCCAGCAGTGACTCTGAGGGACGTTTCGGACTAGCGTCTAATGAGCAGTTCTTC | TRBJ2-1 | TRBV6-4 | . | TRBD2
CASSVGGVPQAQFF | TGTGCCAGCAGCGTAGGAGGGGTCCCCCAAGCGCAGTTCTTC | TRBJ2-1 | TRBV9 | few | .
CASSMGQGDYNEQFF | TGCGCCAGCAGCATGGGACAGGGGGACTACAATGAGCAGTTCTTC | TRBJ2-1 | TRBV5-1 | few | TRBD1
CASSLAGSNTGELFF | TGCGCCAGCAGCTTGGCGGGATCGAACACCGGGGAGCTGTTTTTT | TRBJ2-2 | TRBV5-1 | many | .
CASSQDTRSLWYEQYF | TGCGCCAGCAGCCAAGATACCAGGAGTCTTTGGTACGAGCAGTACTTC | TRBJ2-7 | TRBV4-1 | once | .
CASRTVPDEKLFF | TGCGCCAGCCGGACAGTCCCTGATGAAAAACTGTTTTTT | TRBJ1-4 | TRBV5-1 | . | .
CASSLSGTENEKLFF | TGCGCCAGCAGCTTGTCCGGGACAGAAAATGAAAAACTGTTTTTT | TRBJ1-4 | TRBV5-1 | few | TRBD1
CSGEAGGPSEQFF | TGCAGTGGGGAAGCGGGAGGGCCCAGTGAGCAGTTCTTC | TRBJ2-1 | TRBV20-1 | . | TRBD2
CASSLRTPGPSTGELFF | TGTGCCAGCAGCTTACGTACACCCGGGCCGAGCACCGGGGAGCTGTTTTTT | TRBJ2-2 | TRBV5-5 | . | .
CSALSGEYQETQYF | TGCAGTGCTCTTAGCGGGGAGTACCAAGAGACCCAGTACTTC | TRBJ2-5 | TRBV20-1 | . | TRBD2
CASSTPIQETQYF | TGTGCCAGCAGCACCCCGATCCAAGAGACCCAGTACTTC | TRBJ2-5 | TRBV7-6 | few | .
CAIGGMPNEKLFF | TGTGCCATCGGGGGGATGCCTAATGAAAAACTGTTTTTT | TRBJ1-4 | TRBV10-3 | few | .
CASSFPGSSGTDTQYF | TGTGCCAGCAGCTTTCCAGGATCTAGCGGCACAGATACGCAGTATTTT | TRBJ2-3 | TRBV7-9 | few | .
CASSFDRDETLYF | TGTGCCAGCAGCTTCGACAGGGATGAGACCCTGTACTTC | TRBJ2-5 | TRBV11-1 | . | TRBD1
CASSPTGPSSYNEQFF | TGTGCCAGCAGCCCGACAGGGCCCAGCTCCTACAATGAGCAGTTCTTC | TRBJ2-1 | TRBV28 | . | TRBD1
CASSPAWLRVAGGQQYF | TGTGCCAGCTCACCAGCCTGGCTGAGGGTAGCGGGAGGTCAGCAGTACTTC | TRBJ2-7 | TRBV18 | few | TRBD2
CSARGVDEQFF | TGCAGTGCTAGGGGAGTGGATGAGCAGTTCTTC | TRBJ2-1 | TRBV20-1 | . | .
CASSRGTKETQYF | TGTGCCAGCAGTAGGGGGACGAAAGAGACCCAGTACTTC | TRBJ2-5 | TRBV28 | many | .
CASSRTSGANTGELFF | TGTGCCAGCAGCCGAACTAGCGGGGCGAACACCGGGGAGCTGTTTTTT | TRBJ2-2 | TRBV5-5 | few | TRBD2
CSARGSAGPGETQYF | TGCAGTGCTAGGGGAAGTGCGGGGCCGGGAGAGACCCAGTACTTC | TRBJ2-5 | TRBV20-1 | . | .
CASSFLTNTQYF | TGTGCCAGCAGCTTCCTCACGAATACGCAGTATTTT | TRBJ2-3 | TRBV5-6 | few | .
CASSVSNQPQHF | TGTGCCAGCAGCGTGAGCAATCAGCCCCAGCATTTT | TRBJ1-5 | TRBV2 | . | .
CSVRRGGQPQHF | TGCAGTGTCAGGAGGGGGGGTCAGCCCCAGCATTTT | TRBJ1-5 | TRBV20-1 | . | .
CASSPTGQGTGNTIYF | TGTGCCAGCTCACCGACGGGACAGGGGACAGGAAACACCATATATTTT | TRBJ1-3 | TRBV18 | . | TRBD1
CASSLFARTYEQYF | TGTGCCAGCAGTTTATTCGCTAGAACCTACGAGCAGTACTTC | TRBJ2-7 | TRBV12-3/TRBV12-4 | . | .
CATRMGFSYEQYF | TGTGCCACCCGAATGGGGTTTTCCTACGAGCAGTACTTC | TRBJ2-7 | TRBV6-1 | . | .
CASSHIYNEQFF | TGCGCCAGCAGCCACATATACAATGAGCAGTTCTTC | TRBJ2-1 | TRBV4-1 | . | .
CASRQGEAFF | TGTGCCAGTAGACAGGGAGAGGCTTTCTTT | TRBJ1-1 | TRBV19 | . | .